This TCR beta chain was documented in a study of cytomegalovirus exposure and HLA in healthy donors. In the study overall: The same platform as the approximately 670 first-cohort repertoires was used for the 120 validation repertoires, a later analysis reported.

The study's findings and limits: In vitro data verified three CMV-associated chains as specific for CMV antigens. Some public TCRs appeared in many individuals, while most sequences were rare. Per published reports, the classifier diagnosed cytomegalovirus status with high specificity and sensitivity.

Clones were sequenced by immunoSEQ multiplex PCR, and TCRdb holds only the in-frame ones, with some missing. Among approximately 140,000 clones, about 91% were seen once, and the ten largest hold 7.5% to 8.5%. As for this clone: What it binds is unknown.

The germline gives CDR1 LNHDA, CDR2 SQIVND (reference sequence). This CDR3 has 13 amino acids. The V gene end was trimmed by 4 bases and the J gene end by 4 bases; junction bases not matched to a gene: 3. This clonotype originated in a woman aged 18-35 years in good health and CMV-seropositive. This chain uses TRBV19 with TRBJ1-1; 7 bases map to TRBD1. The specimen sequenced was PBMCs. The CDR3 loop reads CASSSNRGTEAFF. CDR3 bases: TGTGCCAGTAGTAGTAACAGGGGCACTGAAGCTTTCTTT. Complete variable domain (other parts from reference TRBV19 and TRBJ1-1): DGGITQSPKYLFRKEGQNVTLSCEQNLNHDAMYWYRQDPGQGLRLIYYSQIVNDFQKGDIAEGYSVSREKKESFPLTVTSAQKNPTAFYLCASSSNRGTEAFFGQGTRLTVV.